This T cell receptor beta chain is from a study of blood T cell repertoires in COVID-19 (dated by TCRdb to 2019 to 2021). Regarding the complete study: Collaborator samples came from the United States, Italy and Spain and covered acute and convalescent phases of COVID-19. The samples were drawn from the first 160 participants of the ongoing ImmuneRACE study and from some 1,300 subjects provided by 6 global collaborators. The repertoires were made available in a free public database intended to serve as a resource for research on the immune response to SARS-CoV-2. A de-identified subject ID, COVID-19 status, age in years and sex were almost always included in the sample metadata. Where available, HLA class I and class II types were obtained from metadata supplied by the sample provider rather than from assay-based typing. The dataset comprised deeply sampled blood TCRbeta repertoires from subjects exposed to, actively infected with, or recovered from COVID-19. The material from the prospective study consisted of cDNA or gDNA derived from T cells, B-cell-depleted T cells, or PBMCs.

This clone was found a few times. There is no known antigen for this receptor. Within one base of it there is no much larger clone, and no base qualities were kept. TCRbeta CDR3 regions were amplified from genomic DNA using the immunoSEQ Assay, a bias-controlled multiplex PCR. The study's processing was this. Nucleated cell counts per sample were estimated from amplification of reference gene primers within the assay. To quantify the absolute abundance of each unique TCRbeta CDR3 rearrangement, sequence reads were collapsed and filtered. Productive Simpson clonality was computed per sample as the square root of Simpson's diversity index over productive rearrangements. TCRdb retrieved this table from immuneACCESS and kept in-frame rearrangements only. Not all clones are present; in checked studies, unresolved V genes account for under half, and no reason is known for the remainder. D and trimming come from the DNA, and the V and J calls and clone size come from that table. The sample table contains roughly 100,000 clones; only one count was recorded for approximately 88% of them. 20% to 30% of the sample goes to the ten largest clones.

Collaborating institutions collected whole blood in K2EDTA tubes following their own protocols. For TCRbeta analysis, collaborators shipped samples in one of three forms: frozen whole blood, isolated PBMCs, or DNA extracted from either of those sample types. The CDR3 holds 14 amino acids from the cysteine to the phenylalanine. Only the CDR3 DNA is retained, 42 bases long and in frame from the first base. Based on the germline V gene (reference sequence), the CDR1 and CDR2 sequences are MNHEY and SMNVEV. V has 8 bases trimmed and J has 10 bases trimmed; junction bases matching no gene number 9. Here is what the overall study found, with its caveats: How much clinical and demographic metadata was included differed by source and by participant, and the metadata was provided uncurated.

The V and J segments used are TRBV27 and TRBJ1-6, and 9 junctional nucleotides match TRBD1. The sequence was obtained from a man aged 60 to 69 with acute or convalescent COVID-19. The sequencing sample was made of peripheral blood. The nucleotides read TGTGCCAGCGGGACAAGACAGGGGGTCTCACCCCTCCACTTT. The translation is CASGTRQGVSPLHF.